These 19 T cell receptor beta chains originate from one sample sequenced in a study of identifying expanded T cells in peripheral blood. The method was immunoSEQ multiplex PCR; TCRdb's version includes in-frame clones alone and lacks a portion of them. The table records approximately 130,000 clones, about 86% of them present only once. The sample taken for sequencing was blood. These receptors were taken from a person aged 18 to 75 in good health.

The V call is TRBV6-1, the J call TRBJ2-7; possibly TRBD1 or TRBD2 for D (5 bases each). Looked up from germline, CDR1 is MNHNS and CDR2 is SASEGT. V lost 8 bases and J lost 3, with 17 bases in between. This CDR3 comprises 14 residues. For the CDR3, the DNA is TGTGCCAGCGCCCCTCGGACTGACAGCTACGAGCAGTACTTC. This translates into CASAPRTDSYEQYF.

This clone was counted between two and nine times. V gene TRBV7-2 combines with J gene TRBJ1-5; no clear D gene. The CDR3 consists of 14 residues. The V end lost 1 base, the J end lost 6 bases, and 10 bases lay between the germline ends. Germline V gene sequence: CDR1 SGHTA, CDR2 FQGNSA. The CDR3 DNA reads TGTGCCAGCAGCTTAGGGTACGGTGGTCAGCCCCAGCATTTT. As protein: CASSLGYGGQPQHF.

The chain has TRBV6-4 and TRBJ2-2; 10 nucleotides align to TRBD2. Per germline, CDR1 MRHNA and CDR2 SNTAGT. Trimming removed 4 bases from V and 7 bases from J; junction bases left unmatched: 6. This CDR3 region has 15 residues. The CDR3 loop is CASSVGTSASGELFF. CDR3 bases: TGTGCCAGCAGTGTTGGGACTAGCGCGAGCGGGGAGCTGTTTTTT.

This clone qualifies as medium-sized. The gene calls are TRBV14 and TRBJ2-1, with D hard to call. The CDR3 runs 12 residues. V lost 4 bases and J 3 bases, leaving 4 bases between the germline ends. Germline lookup yields CDR1 SGHDN and CDR2 FVKESK. CDR3 DNA sequence: TGTGCCAGCAGCCTCAACTACAATGAGCAGTTCTTC. Translation gives CASSLNYNEQFF.

The rearrangement links TRBV7-2 to TRBJ1-6; perhaps TRBD1 as D (6 bases). V shed 3 bases and J shed 7 bases, with 10 bases lying between them. Germline V gene data show CDR1 as SGHTA and CDR2 as FQGNSA. The CDR3 spans 14 residues. The CDR3 DNA sequence: TGTGCCAGCAGCTTGGGGGGGCAAAATTCACCCCTCCACTTT. This translates into CASSLGGQNSPLHF.

This clone was detected once. The chain is built from TRBV11-2 and TRBJ2-7; D is unresolved. Germline CDR1 is SGHAT and CDR2 is FQNNGV. The length of the CDR3 is 13 residues. The V end was cut by 5 bases, the J end by 7 bases, with 15 bases between. CDR3: CASSLSSRVEQYF. In DNA form, the CDR3 reads TGTGCCAGCAGCCTTAGTTCCAGAGTGGAGCAGTACTTC.

The V gene is TRBV7-2, the J gene TRBJ1-1; perhaps TRBD1 as D (5 bases). V lost 5 bases and J 12 bases, leaving 22 bases between the germline ends. Germline V lookup: CDR1 SGHTA, CDR2 FQGNSA. The CDR3 is 14 residues long. DNA of the CDR3: TGTGCCAGCAGCGAATCCGAGGGCTGGGGGAAATCTTTCTTT. Amino acid sequence: CASSESEGWGKSFF.

The chain uses TRBV4-1 and TRBJ2-2; 13 positions agree with TRBD2. This CDR3 is 18 amino acids long. Germline lookup yields CDR1 MGHRA and CDR2 YSYEKL. Trimming at V came to 1 base and at J to 5 bases, leaving 7 bases not matched to a gene. CDR3 loop: CASSQVYTSGGATGELFF. In DNA, the CDR3 is TGCGCCAGCAGCCAAGTTTACACTAGCGGGGGGGCTACCGGGGAGCTGTTTTTT.

This clone was counted between two and nine times. J is TRBJ1-1 and V is TRBV28; maybe TRBD1 (5 bases). Germline V gives CDR1 MDHEN, CDR2 SYDVKM. V was pared by 3 bases and J by 5 bases, with 19 bases between. CDR3 length equals 16 residues. CDR3 nucleotide sequence: TGTGCCAGCAGTTTGTCGTTTCGGGCAGGGAGGACTGAAGCTTTCTTT. Protein product: CASSLSFRAGRTEAFF.

DNA of the CDR3: TGCGCCAGCAGCCAAGAAATACAAAGCTCCTACGAGCAGTACTTC. Protein: CASSQEIQSSYEQYF. The J gene is TRBJ2-7, the V gene TRBV4-1; unclear D gene. The germline V gene has CDR1 MGHRA and CDR2 YSYEKL. The CDR3 is 15 amino acids. Trimming removed 0 bases from V and 0 bases from J, with 9 bases in between.

CDR3 region: CASRPPSRDYGYTF. The CDR3 DNA sequence: TGTGCCAGCAGACCCCCGTCCAGGGACTATGGCTACACCTTC. This rearrangement joins TRBV27 to TRBJ1-2, with D perhaps matching TRBD1 (5 bases). Germline CDR1 and CDR2: MNHEY and SMNVEV (reference sequence). Between the trimmed V and J ends, which lost 6 bases and 3 bases, there was a span of 14 bases. This CDR3 is built from 14 residues.

The chain has TRBV19 and TRBJ1-5; TRBD1 might be the D (5 bases). The V gene's germline CDR1 is LNHDA and CDR2 SQIVND (reference sequence). The CDR3 runs to 17 residues. V gave up 3 bases and J gave up 0 bases, with 15 bases separating them. Written as DNA, the CDR3 is TGTGCCAGTAGTATTATCGCAGGGAGATATAGCAATCAGCCCCAGCATTTT. This translates into CASSIIAGRYSNQPQHF.

This clone was counted a single time. This chain connects TRBV10-3 to TRBJ2-1; the match to TRBD2 covers 10 bases. The V gene's germline CDR1 is ENHRY and CDR2 SYGVKD. Germline trimming cut 6 bases from V and 4 bases from J; bases unmatched to any gene: 12. The CDR3 contains 17 residues. The CDR3 coding sequence is TGTGCCATCAGCCCCATGTCTAGCGGGAGTAGGTACAATGAGCAGTTCTTC. Translating gives CAISPMSSGSRYNEQFF.

This chain joins TRBV6-1 and TRBJ2-1; 11 nucleotides agree with TRBD2. V trimming: 4 bases; J trimming: 3 bases; junction bases outside the gene matches: 2. Per the germline V gene, CDR1 is MNHNS and CDR2 is SASEGT. The CDR3 extends over 15 amino acids. The CDR3 DNA reads as TGTGCCAGCAGTGGGGGGACTAGCGGCTACAATGAGCAGTTCTTC. It specifies CASSGGTSGYNEQFF.

The rearrangement links TRBV19 to TRBJ2-1; 12 nucleotides agree with TRBD2. From germline, CDR1 is LNHDA and CDR2 SQIVND (reference sequence). This CDR3 spans 15 amino acids. Germline trimming cut 1 base from V and 7 bases from J; bases unmatched to any gene: 2. The CDR3 spells CASSIGLAGANEQFF. The CDR3 coding sequence is TGTGCCAGTAGTATAGGACTAGCGGGGGCGAATGAGCAGTTCTTC.

The chain recombines TRBV4-3 with TRBJ1-2; no firm D call. The V gene's germline CDR1 is LGHNA and CDR2 YSLEER. CDR3 size: 14 residues. Trimming removed 4 bases at V and 5 bases at J, with 14 bases between. CDR3 loop: CASSPSLSTYGYTF. The CDR3 bases are TGCGCCAGCAGCCCCTCTCTTTCGACTTATGGCTACACCTTC.

The chain recombines TRBV7-8 with TRBJ2-1; 7 bases map to TRBD2. The V gene's germline CDR1 is SGHVS and CDR2 FQNEAQ. V was pared by 4 bases and J by 14 bases, with 2 bases of the junction left unmatched. The CDR3 has 10 amino acids. The CDR3 loop is CASSSGTKFF. The CDR3, as DNA: TGTGCCAGCAGCTCCGGGACTAAGTTCTTC.

This clone was seen a handful of times. This chain connects TRBV18 to TRBJ1-6, with 8 bases lining up with TRBD1. Per germline, CDR1 KGHSH and CDR2 LQKENI. Trimming cost V 3 bases and J 9 bases; bases outside gene matches: 7. This CDR3 spans 15 amino acids. Here the CDR3 DNA reads TGTGCCAGCTCACCCGAGGGACAGGCCTTTTCACCCCTCCACTTT. Protein sequence: CASSPEGQAFSPLHF.

Note on this clone: At one boundary the junction diverges from the germline segment, which might be a read error. The DNA for the CDR3 is TGTGCCAGCAGCATTTTGCCGGGACAGGGGGCCCCAGGGGCCTTC. Its protein is CASSILPGQGAPGAF. The chain recombines TRBV11-3 with TRBJ1-2, with TRBD1 matching 12 bases. This CDR3 spans 15 amino acids. From germline, CDR1 is SGHNT and CDR2 YENEEA.